This is a list of T cell receptor beta chains from one sample in a study of monozygotic twins with inflammatory bowel disease. TCRdb processed the 5' RACE reads again and assigns one entry to each CDR3 protein, with no DNA. The table lists about 380,000 distinct CDR3 sequences. The specimen sequenced was blood. Every receptor here comes from a human donor with ulcerative colitis or Crohn's disease, or a healthy co-twin of an affected twin (not recorded which). Both conserved end residues are part of each CDR3. The order of the fields is J gene, V gene, CDR3 protein.

j_call: TRBJ2-3; v_call: TRBV16; cdr3_aa: CASSQSTRTDTQYF
j_call: TRBJ1-2; v_call: TRBV27; cdr3_aa: CASSPRGAGYGYTF
j_call: TRBJ1-6; v_call: TRBV6-1; cdr3_aa: CASRNKGADNSPLHF
j_call: TRBJ2-2; v_call: TRBV29-1; cdr3_aa: CSVEGPYKNTGELFF
j_call: TRBJ2-5; v_call: TRBV9; cdr3_aa: CASSAQGAPQETQYF
j_call: TRBJ1-2; v_call: TRBV14; cdr3_aa: CASSRRTGVNYGYTF
j_call: TRBJ2-7; v_call: TRBV7-2; cdr3_aa: CASSQTGTGFKSYEQYF
j_call: TRBJ2-7; v_call: TRBV7-2; cdr3_aa: CASSHRAESYEQYF
j_call: TRBJ2-2; v_call: TRBV5-1; cdr3_aa: CASSLSSGELFF
j_call: TRBJ2-7; v_call: TRBV28; cdr3_aa: CASSFEGYEQYF
j_call: TRBJ2-3; v_call: TRBV4-1; cdr3_aa: CASSQDGADLLTDTQYF
j_call: TRBJ1-5; v_call: TRBV2; cdr3_aa: CASQGAWQPQHF
j_call: TRBJ1-2; v_call: TRBV12-5; cdr3_aa: CASGYQYDGYTF
j_call: TRBJ2-3; v_call: TRBV27; cdr3_aa: CASSLKSTNTQYF
j_call: TRBJ1-6; v_call: TRBV12-3/TRBV12-4; cdr3_aa: CASTDRGNSPLHF
j_call: TRBJ2-1; v_call: TRBV6-5; cdr3_aa: CASSYSRYRGNNEQFF
j_call: TRBJ2-3; v_call: TRBV3-1; cdr3_aa: CASSINTDTQYF
j_call: TRBJ1-2; v_call: TRBV7-2; cdr3_aa: CASSPQGQGRTYGYTF
j_call: TRBJ2-7; v_call: TRBV6-5; cdr3_aa: CASTPWFGNEQYF
j_call: TRBJ1-1; v_call: TRBV18; cdr3_aa: CASSPLPQGATNPNTEAFF
j_call: TRBJ2-7; v_call: TRBV18; cdr3_aa: CASSPAGVEFSYEQYF
j_call: TRBJ1-1; v_call: TRBV20-1; cdr3_aa: CSAGNRGATEAFF
j_call: TRBJ2-3; v_call: TRBV6-1; cdr3_aa: CASSRSGGARSDTQYF
j_call: TRBJ1-1; v_call: TRBV20-1; cdr3_aa: CSARGKQGRDTEAFF
j_call: TRBJ2-1; v_call: TRBV24-1; cdr3_aa: CATSDPGLGNNEQFF
j_call: TRBJ1-6; v_call: TRBV7-9; cdr3_aa: CASSSGQGFYNSPLHF
j_call: TRBJ2-2; v_call: TRBV5-8; cdr3_aa: CASSMLRIGTGELFF
j_call: TRBJ2-1; v_call: TRBV3-1; cdr3_aa: CASSQGLSGEQFF
j_call: TRBJ2-7; v_call: TRBV7-3; cdr3_aa: CASSFTAGAGSHEQYF
j_call: TRBJ2-1; v_call: TRBV24-1; cdr3_aa: CATSDPMTSTVGEQFF
j_call: TRBJ2-7; v_call: TRBV11-2; cdr3_aa: CASSPRRFTGGILDEQYF
j_call: TRBJ1-1; v_call: TRBV5-1; cdr3_aa: CASSLYISTGVEAFF
j_call: TRBJ1-5; v_call: TRBV6-1; cdr3_aa: CASKGDLRNQPQHF
j_call: TRBJ2-4; v_call: TRBV7-2; cdr3_aa: CASSLGFKNIQYF
j_call: TRBJ2-2; v_call: TRBV11-2; cdr3_aa: CASSGSPSFLTTNTGELFF
j_call: TRBJ2-3; v_call: TRBV20-1; cdr3_aa: CSASSASGNTDTQYF
j_call: TRBJ2-7; v_call: TRBV12-3/TRBV12-4; cdr3_aa: CASSLDRGRYEQYF
j_call: TRBJ2-1; v_call: TRBV28; cdr3_aa: CASSLRVNEQFF
j_call: TRBJ2-3; v_call: TRBV29-1; cdr3_aa: CSAETLSGGTDTQYF
j_call: TRBJ2-2; v_call: TRBV24-1; cdr3_aa: CATSDADRGQAGELFF
j_call: TRBJ2-3; v_call: TRBV27; cdr3_aa: CASSIQIRGPTDTQYF